This T cell receptor (beta chain) is drawn from a study of shared clonotypes between healthy human individuals. Assay used: immunoSEQ multiplex PCR; TCRdb lists only in-frame clones, some missing. The table has roughly 1,500,000 clones, 95% to 99% seen once. This CDR3 spans 11 amino acids. Trimming removed 2 bases at V and 11 bases at J, with 12 bases between. From germline, CDR1 is DFQATT and CDR2 SNEGSKA (reference sequence). Sequencing input: naive CD4+ T cells sorted from blood. The subset was: CD45RA+ positively selected. This clonotype was obtained from a man aged 25-40 years in good health. The chain combines TRBV20-1 with TRBJ1-1; D remains ambiguous. The CDR3 is CSARMESRAFF. The CDR3 DNA follows: TGCAGTGCTAGAATGGAGTCTAGGGCTTTCTTT.